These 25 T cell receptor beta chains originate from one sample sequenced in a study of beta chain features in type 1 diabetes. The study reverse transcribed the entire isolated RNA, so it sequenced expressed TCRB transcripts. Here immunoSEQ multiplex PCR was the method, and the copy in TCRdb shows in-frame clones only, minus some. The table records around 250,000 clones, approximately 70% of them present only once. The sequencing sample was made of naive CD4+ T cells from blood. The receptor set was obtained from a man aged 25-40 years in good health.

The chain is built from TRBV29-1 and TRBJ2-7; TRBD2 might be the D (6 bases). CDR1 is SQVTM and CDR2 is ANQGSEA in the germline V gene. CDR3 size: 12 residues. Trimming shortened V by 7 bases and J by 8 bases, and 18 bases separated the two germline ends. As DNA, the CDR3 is TGCAGCGCCCTGGCCTCGGGAGACCAGCAGTACTTC. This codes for CSALASGDQQYF.

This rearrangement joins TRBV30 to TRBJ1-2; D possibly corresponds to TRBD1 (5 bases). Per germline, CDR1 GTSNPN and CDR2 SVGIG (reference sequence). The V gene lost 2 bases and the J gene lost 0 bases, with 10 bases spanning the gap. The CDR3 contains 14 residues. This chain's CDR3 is CAWSRGTTNYGYTF. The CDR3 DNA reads TGTGCCTGGAGTAGGGGCACTACTAACTATGGCTACACCTTC.

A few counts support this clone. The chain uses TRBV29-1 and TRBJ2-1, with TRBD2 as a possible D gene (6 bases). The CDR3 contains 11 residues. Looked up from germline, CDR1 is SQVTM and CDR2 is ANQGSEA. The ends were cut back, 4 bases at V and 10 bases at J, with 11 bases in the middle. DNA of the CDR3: TGCAGCGTTGGCGGGGCGGGAGAGCAGTTCTTC. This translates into CSVGGAGEQFF.

CDR3 nucleotides: TGCGCCAGCAGCTTGGGCAGGGGCGAAGAGACCCAGTACTTC. Its protein product is CASSLGRGEETQYF. The rearrangement joins TRBV5-1 to TRBJ2-5, with D perhaps matching TRBD1 (6 bases). CDR3 size: 14 residues. Germline CDR1 and CDR2: SGHRS and YFSETQ. V gave up 0 bases and J gave up 3 bases, with 9 bases separating them.

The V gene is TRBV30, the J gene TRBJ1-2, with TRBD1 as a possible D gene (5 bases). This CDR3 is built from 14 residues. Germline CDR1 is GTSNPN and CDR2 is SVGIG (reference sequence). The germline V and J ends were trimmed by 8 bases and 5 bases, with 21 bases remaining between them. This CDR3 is CAGQGTAKEYGYTF. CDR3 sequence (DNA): TGTGCCGGCCAAGGGACCGCCAAGGAGTATGGCTACACCTTC.

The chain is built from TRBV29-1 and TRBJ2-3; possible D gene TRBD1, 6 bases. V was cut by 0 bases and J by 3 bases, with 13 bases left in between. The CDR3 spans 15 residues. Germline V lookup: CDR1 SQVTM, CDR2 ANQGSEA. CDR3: CSVEEGPGTTDTQYF. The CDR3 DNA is TGCAGCGTTGAAGAAGGCCCGGGGACAACAGATACGCAGTATTTT.

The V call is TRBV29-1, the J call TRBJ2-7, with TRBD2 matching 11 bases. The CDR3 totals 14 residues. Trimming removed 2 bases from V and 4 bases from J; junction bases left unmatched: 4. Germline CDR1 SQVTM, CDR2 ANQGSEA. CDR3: CSVEKSSGGYEQYF. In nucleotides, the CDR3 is TGCAGCGTTGAAAAGTCTAGCGGGGGGTACGAGCAGTACTTC.

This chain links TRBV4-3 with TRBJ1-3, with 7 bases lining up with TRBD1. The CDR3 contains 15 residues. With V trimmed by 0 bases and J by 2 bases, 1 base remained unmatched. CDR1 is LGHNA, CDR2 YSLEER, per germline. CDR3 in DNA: TGCGCCAGCAGCCAAGAAGGGACAGCTGGAAACACCATATATTTT. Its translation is CASSQEGTAGNTIYF.

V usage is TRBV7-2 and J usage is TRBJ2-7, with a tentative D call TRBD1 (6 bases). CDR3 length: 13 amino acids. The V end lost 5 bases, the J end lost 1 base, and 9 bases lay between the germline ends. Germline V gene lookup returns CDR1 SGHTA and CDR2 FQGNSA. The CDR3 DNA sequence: TGTGCCAGCAGCAACGGACAGTCCTACGAGCAGTACTTC. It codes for CASSNGQSYEQYF.

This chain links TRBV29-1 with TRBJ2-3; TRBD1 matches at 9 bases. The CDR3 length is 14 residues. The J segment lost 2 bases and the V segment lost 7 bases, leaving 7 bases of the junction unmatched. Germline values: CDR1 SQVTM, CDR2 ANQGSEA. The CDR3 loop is CSATGTGNTDTQYF. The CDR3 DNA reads TGCAGCGCCACCGGGACAGGGAACACAGATACGCAGTATTTT.

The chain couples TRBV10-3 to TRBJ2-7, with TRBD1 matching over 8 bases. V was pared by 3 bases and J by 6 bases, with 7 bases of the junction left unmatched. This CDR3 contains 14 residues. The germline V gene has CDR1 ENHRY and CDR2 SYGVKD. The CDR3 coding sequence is TGTGCCATCAGTGATAACATTGGGACAGGCGAGCAGTACTTC. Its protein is CAISDNIGTGEQYF.

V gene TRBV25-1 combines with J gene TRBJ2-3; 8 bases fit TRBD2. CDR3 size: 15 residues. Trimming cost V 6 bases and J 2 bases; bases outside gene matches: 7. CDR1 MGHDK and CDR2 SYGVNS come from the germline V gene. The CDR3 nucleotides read TGTGCCAGCAGGTTAGCGGGGCGCAACACAGATACGCAGTATTTT. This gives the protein CASRLAGRNTDTQYF.

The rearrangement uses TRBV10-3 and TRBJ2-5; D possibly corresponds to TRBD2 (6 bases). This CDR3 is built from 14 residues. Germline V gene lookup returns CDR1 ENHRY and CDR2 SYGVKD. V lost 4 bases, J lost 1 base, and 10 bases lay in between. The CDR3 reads CAISGGLAQETQYF. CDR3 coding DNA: TGTGCCATCAGTGGGGGACTCGCCCAAGAGACCCAGTACTTC.

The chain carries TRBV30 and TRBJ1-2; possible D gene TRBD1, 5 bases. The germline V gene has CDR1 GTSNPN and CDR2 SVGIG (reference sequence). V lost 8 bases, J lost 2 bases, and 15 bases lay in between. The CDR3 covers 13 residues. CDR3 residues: CASTTGDNYGYTF. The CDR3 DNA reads TGTGCCAGCACCACCGGGGACAACTATGGCTACACCTTC.

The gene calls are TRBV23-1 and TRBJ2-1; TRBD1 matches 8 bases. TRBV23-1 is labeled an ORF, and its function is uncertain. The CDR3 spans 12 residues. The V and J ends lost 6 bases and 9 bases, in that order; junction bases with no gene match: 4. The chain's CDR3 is CASRRQGPEQFF. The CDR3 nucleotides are TGCGCCAGCAGGAGACAGGGGCCTGAGCAGTTCTTC.

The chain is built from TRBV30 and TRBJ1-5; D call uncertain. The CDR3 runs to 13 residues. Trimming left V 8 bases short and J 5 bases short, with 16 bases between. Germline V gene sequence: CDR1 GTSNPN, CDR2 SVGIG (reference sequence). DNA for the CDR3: TGTGCCAGCGGCGGCAGCCACGATCAGCCCCAGCATTTT. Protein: CASGGSHDQPQHF.

Written as DNA, the CDR3 is TGTGCCAGCAGCCATAAGGACAGCAGACGGTCACCCCTCCACTTT. Translating gives CASSHKDSRRSPLHF. The chain couples TRBV9 to TRBJ1-6, with a tentative D call TRBD1 (6 bases). The CDR3 contains 15 residues. The V end lost 4 bases, the J end lost 10 bases, and 18 bases lay between the germline ends. The germline V gene has CDR1 SGDLS and CDR2 YYNGEE.

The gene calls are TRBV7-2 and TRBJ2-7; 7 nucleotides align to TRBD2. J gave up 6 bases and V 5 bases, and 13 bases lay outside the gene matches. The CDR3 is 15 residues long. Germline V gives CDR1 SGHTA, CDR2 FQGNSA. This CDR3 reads CASSAKFRGTTEQYF. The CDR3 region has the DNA TGTGCCAGCAGCGCCAAGTTTCGCGGGACTACCGAGCAGTACTTC.

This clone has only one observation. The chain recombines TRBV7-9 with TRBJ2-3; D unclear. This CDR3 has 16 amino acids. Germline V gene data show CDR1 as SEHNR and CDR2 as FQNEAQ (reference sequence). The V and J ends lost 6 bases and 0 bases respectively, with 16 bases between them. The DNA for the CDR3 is TGTGCCAGCAGTCCTTTGACAACCCTCAGCACAGATACGCAGTATTTT. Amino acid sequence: CASSPLTTLSTDTQYF. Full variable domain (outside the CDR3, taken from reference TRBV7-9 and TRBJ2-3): DTGVSQNPRHKITKRGQNVTFRCDPISEHNRLYWYRQTLGQGPEFLTYFQNEAQLEKSRLLSDRFSAERPKGSFSTLEIQRTEQGDSAMYLCASSPLTTLSTDTQYFGPGTRLTVL.

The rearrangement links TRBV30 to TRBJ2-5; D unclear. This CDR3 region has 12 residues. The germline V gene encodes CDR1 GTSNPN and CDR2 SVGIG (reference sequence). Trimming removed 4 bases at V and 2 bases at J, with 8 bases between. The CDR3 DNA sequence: TGTGCCTGGAAAGGGTATCAAGAGACCCAGTACTTC. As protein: CAWKGYQETQYF. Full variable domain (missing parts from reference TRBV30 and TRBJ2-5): SQTIHQWPATLVQPVGSPLSLECTVEGTSNPNLYWYRQAAGRGLQLLFYSVGIGQISSEVPQNLSASRPQDRQFILSSKKLLLSDSGFYLCAWKGYQETQYFGPGTRLLVL.

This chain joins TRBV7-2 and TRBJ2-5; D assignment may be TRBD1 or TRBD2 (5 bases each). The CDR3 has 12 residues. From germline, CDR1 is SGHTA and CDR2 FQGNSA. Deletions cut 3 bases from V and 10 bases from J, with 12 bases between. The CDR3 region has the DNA TGTGCCAGCAGCTTCCTCCGGGACCGCCAGTACTTC. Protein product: CASSFLRDRQYF.

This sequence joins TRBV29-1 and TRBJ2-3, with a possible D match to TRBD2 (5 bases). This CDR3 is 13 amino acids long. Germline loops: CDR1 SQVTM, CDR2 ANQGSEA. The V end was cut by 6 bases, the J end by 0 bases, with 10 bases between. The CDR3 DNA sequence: TGCAGCGTCGCGGGCCCTAGCACAGATACGCAGTATTTT. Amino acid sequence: CSVAGPSTDTQYF.

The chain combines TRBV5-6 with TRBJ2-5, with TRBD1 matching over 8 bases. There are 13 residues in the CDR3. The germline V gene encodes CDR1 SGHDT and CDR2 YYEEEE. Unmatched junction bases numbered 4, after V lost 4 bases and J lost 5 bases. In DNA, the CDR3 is TGTGCCAGCAGCCGGGACAGGATGGAGACCCAGTACTTC. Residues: CASSRDRMETQYF.

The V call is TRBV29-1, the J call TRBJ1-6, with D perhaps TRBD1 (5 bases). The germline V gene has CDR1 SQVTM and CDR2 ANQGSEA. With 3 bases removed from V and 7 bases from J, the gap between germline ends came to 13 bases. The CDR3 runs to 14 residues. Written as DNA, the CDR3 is TGCAGCGTTGAGGAAAGGGGCAGAAATTCACCCCTCCACTTT. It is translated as CSVEERGRNSPLHF.

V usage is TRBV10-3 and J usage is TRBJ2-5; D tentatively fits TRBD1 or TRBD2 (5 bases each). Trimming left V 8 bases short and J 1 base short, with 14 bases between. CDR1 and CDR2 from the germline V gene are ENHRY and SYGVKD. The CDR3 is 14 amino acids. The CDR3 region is CAIGSEGFQETQYF. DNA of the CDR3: TGTGCCATCGGGTCTGAGGGGTTCCAAGAGACCCAGTACTTC.